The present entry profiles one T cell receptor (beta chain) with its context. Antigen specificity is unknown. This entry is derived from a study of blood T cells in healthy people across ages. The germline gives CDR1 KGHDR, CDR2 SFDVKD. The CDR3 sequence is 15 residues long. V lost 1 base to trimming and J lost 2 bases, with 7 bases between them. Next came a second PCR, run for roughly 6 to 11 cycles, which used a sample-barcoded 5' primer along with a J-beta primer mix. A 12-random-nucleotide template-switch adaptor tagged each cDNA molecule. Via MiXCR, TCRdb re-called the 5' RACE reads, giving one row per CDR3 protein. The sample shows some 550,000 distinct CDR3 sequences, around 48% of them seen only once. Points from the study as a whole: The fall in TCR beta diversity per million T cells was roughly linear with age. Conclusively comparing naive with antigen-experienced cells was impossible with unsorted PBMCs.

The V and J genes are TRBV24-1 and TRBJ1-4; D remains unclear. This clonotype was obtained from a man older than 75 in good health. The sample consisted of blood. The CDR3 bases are TGTGCCACCAGTGATTTTCCCTCGACTAATGAAAAACTGTTTTTT. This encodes CATSDFPSTNEKLFF.